The clone carrying this T cell receptor (beta chain) was found a few times. V dropped 4 bases and J dropped 3; count of bases not matched to a gene: 6. Germline loops: CDR1 SGHKS, CDR2 YYEKEE (reference sequence). This CDR3 comprises 14 residues. Clones were sequenced by immunoSEQ multiplex PCR, and TCRdb holds only the in-frame ones, with some missing. The sample yields some 40,000 clones, about 86% seen once. The source of the sample is a study of lymphopenia after photon versus proton radiotherapy. The source is a woman in her 70s with pancreatic cancer. Some clones in this sample may be carry-over from other donors' samples. This material consisted of peripheral blood, taken from a patient treated with proton-based radiotherapy. This sequence joins TRBV5-5 and TRBJ2-7; 8 nucleotides match TRBD1. Here the CDR3 DNA reads TGTGCCAGCAGCCCTCACGACAGGGGCTACGAGCAGTACTTC. The encoded protein is CASSPHDRGYEQYF.